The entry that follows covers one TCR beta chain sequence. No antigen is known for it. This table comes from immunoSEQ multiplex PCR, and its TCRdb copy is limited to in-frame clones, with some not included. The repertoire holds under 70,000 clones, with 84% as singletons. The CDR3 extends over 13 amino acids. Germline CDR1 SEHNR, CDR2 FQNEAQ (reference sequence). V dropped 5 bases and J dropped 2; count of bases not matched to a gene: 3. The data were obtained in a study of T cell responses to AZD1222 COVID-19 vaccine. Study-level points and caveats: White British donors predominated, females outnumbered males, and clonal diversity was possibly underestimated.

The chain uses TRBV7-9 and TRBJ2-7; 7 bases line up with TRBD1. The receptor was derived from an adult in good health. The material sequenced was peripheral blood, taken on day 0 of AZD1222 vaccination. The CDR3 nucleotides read TGTGCCAGCAGCGACAGGGCGACCTACGAGCAGTACTTC. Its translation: CASSDRATYEQYF. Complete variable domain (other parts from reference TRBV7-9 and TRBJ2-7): DTGVSQNPRHKITKRGQNVTFRCDPISEHNRLYWYRQTLGQGPEFLTYFQNEAQLEKSRLLSDRFSAERPKGSFSTLEIQRTEQGDSAMYLCASSDRATYEQYFGPGTRLTVT.